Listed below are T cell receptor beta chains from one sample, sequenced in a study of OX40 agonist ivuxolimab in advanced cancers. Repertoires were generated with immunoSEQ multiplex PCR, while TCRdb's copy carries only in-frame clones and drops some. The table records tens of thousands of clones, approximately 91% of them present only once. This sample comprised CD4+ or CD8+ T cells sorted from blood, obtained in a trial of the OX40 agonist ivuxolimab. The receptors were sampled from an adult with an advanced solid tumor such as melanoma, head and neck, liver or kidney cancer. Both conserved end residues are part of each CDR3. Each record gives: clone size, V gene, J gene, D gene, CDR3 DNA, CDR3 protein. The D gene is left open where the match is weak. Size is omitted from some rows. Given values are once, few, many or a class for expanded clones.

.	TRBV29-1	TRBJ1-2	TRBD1	TGCAGCGTTTGGGACAGTCTAAACTATGGCTACACCTTC	CSVWDSLNYGYTF
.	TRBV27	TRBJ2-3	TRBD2	TGTGCCAGCACTCCGACTAGCGGGGTCACAGATACGCAGTATTTT	CASTPTSGVTDTQYF
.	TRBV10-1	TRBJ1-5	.	TGCGCCAGCAGTGAGTCAGGTCAGCCCCAGCATTTT	CASSESGQPQHF
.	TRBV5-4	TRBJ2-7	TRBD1	TGTGCCAGCAGTCGGACAGGGGTGCGGGAGCAGTACTTC	CASSRTGVREQYF
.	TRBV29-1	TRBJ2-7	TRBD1	TGCAGCGTTGGGCAGCAGGGGGCAAAGGGCGAGCAGTACTTC	CSVGQQGAKGEQYF
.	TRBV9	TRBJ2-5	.	TGTGCCAGCAGCGTAGTGTCTAGCGTATCCGAGACCCAGTACTTC	CASSVVSSVSETQYF
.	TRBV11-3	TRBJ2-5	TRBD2	TGTGCCAGCAGCTTAGGCGGGAGTGAAGAGACCCAGTACTTC	CASSLGGSEETQYF
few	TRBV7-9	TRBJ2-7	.	TGTGCCAGCAGCACCACAGGGACTTCCTACGAGCAGTACTTC	CASSTTGTSYEQYF
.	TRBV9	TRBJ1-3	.	TGTGCCAGCAGCGTAAGTCCACGGGAGGGAAACACCATATATTTT	CASSVSPREGNTIYF
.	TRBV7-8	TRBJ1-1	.	TGTGCCAGCAGCTGGGACAAACAGAACACTGAAGCTTTCTTT	CASSWDKQNTEAFF
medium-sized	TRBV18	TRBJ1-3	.	TGTGCCAGCTCACGATTGCGGGACATTGGAAACACCATATATTTT	CASSRLRDIGNTIYF
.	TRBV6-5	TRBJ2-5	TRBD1	TGTGCCAGCAGCCAAGGACAGGGGGAAGAGACCCAGTACTTC	CASSQGQGEETQYF
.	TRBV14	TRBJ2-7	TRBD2	TGTGCCAGCAGCCAAGTACTAGCGGCCGAGCAGTACTTC	CASSQVLAAEQYF
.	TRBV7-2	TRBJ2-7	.	TGTGCCAGCAGCTTAGCCGGGAAGTACGAGCAGTACTTC	CASSLAGKYEQYF
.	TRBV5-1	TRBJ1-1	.	TGCGCCAGCAGCTTGGGTCAGGAGAGCACTGAAGCTTTCTTT	CASSLGQESTEAFF
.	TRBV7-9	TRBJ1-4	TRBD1	TGTGCCAGCAGCTTAGCAGCGGACAGGAATGAAAAACTGTTTTTT	CASSLAADRNEKLFF
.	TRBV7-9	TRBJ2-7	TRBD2	TGTGCCAGCGGTCTAGCGGGGGGACTTTACGAGCAGTACTTC	CASGLAGGLYEQYF
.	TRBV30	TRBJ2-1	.	TGTCTCCTCCAGGGGAGCAATGAGCAGTTCTTC	CLLQGSNEQFF
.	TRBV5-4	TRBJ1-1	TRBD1	TGTGCCAGCAGCCTGGGACAGGAGAACACTGAAGCTTTCTTT	CASSLGQENTEAFF
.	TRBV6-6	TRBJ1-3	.	TGTGCCAGCAGCACAACAGGGTCTGGAAACACCATATATTTT	CASSTTGSGNTIYF
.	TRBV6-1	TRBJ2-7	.	TGTGCCACCAACCCCGCCCGGGACAACTCCTACGAGCAGTACTTC	CATNPARDNSYEQYF
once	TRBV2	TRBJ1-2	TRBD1	TGTGCCATCACCGGACAGGGAGGTTTAGGTGGCTACACCTTC	CAITGQGGLGGYTF
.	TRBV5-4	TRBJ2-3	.	TGTGCCAGCAGCAAAAGGGGGGATTGGTCAGATACGCAGTATTTT	CASSKRGDWSDTQYF
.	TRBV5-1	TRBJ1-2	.	TGCGCCAGCAGCTTGGGTGAGGGGGACGGCTACACCTTC	CASSLGEGDGYTF
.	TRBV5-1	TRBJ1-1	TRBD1	TGCGCCAGCAGCTTGGGTCAGGGGGCTGAAGCTTTCTTT	CASSLGQGAEAFF
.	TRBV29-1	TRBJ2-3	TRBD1	TGCAGCGTTGGACAGGGGGCGAGCACAGATACGCAGTATTTT	CSVGQGASTDTQYF
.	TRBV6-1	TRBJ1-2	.	TGTGCCAGTCGATCGTCCAATGCTAACTATGGCTACACCTTC	CASRSSNANYGYTF
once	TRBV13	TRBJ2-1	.	TGTGCCAGCAGCTTCCTGACAGCATACAATGAGCAGTTCTTC	CASSFLTAYNEQFF
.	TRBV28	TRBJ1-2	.	TGTGCCAGCAGTTTCGATTCCCTTTCGAGGGGCTACACCTTC	CASSFDSLSRGYTF
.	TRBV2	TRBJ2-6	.	TGTGCCAGCAGTGATGACTCTGGGGCCAACGTCCTGACTTTC	CASSDDSGANVLTF
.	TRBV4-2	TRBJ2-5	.	TGTGCCAGCAGCCAAGATCGGCGGAAAGGGGGGGAGACCCAGTACTTC	CASSQDRRKGGETQYF
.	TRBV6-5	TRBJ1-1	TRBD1	TGTGCCAGCACCTACTCCAGGGGGCACGGCACTGAAGCTTTCTTT	CASTYSRGHGTEAFF
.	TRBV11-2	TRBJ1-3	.	TGTGCCAGCAGCTTCAGCATAGATCCTGGAAACACCATATATTTT	CASSFSIDPGNTIYF
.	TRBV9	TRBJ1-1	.	TGTGCCAGCAGCCAGGGGATGAACACTGAAGCTTTCTTT	CASSQGMNTEAFF
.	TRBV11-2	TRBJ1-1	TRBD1	TGTGCCAGCAGCTCCCAACAGGGGTTGGGCACTGAAGCTTTCTTT	CASSSQQGLGTEAFF
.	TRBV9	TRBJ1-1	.	TGTGCCAGCAGCGTAGGTGGGGGGGGCAACACTGAAGCTTTCTTT	CASSVGGGGNTEAFF
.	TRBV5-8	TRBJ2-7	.	TGTGCCAGCAGCGCCAGGAGCTCCTACGAGCAGTACTTC	CASSARSSYEQYF
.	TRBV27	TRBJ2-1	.	TGTGCCAGCAGTCGAAGGGCTAGTTGGTACAATGAGCAGTTCTTC	CASSRRASWYNEQFF
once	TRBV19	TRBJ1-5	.	TGTGCCAGTAGTATAGATAGGGATAGCAATCAGCCCCAGCATTTT	CASSIDRDSNQPQHF
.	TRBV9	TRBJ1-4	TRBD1	TGTGCCAGCAGCCCTTCCCCGACAGGGATGAATGAAAAACTGTTTTTT	CASSPSPTGMNEKLFF
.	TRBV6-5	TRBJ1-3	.	TGTGCCAGCCGTCGGCGTACCTCTGGAAACACCATATATTTT	CASRRRTSGNTIYF
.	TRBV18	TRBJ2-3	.	TGTGCCAGCTCACCACGTCAGCGGTTTGCGACAGATACGCAGTATTTT	CASSPRQRFATDTQYF
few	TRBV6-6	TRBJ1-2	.	TGTGCCAGCAGTCCCGACAGGATGTCCGGCTACACCTTC	CASSPDRMSGYTF
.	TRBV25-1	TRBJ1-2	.	TGTGCCAGCAGTCCTAGTGGTGGCGGGGGTGGCTACACCTTC	CASSPSGGGGGYTF
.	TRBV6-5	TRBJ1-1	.	TGTGCCAGCAGGAGACAGGAGAACACTGAAGCTTTCTTT	CASRRQENTEAFF
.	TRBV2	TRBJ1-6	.	TGTGCCAGCAGTGAAATGACAGGAAATTCACCCCTCCACTTT	CASSEMTGNSPLHF
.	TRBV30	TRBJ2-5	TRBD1	TGTGCCTGGAGTGTACGGGACAGGGACGAGACCCAGTACTTC	CAWSVRDRDETQYF
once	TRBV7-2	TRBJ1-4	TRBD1	TGTGCCAGCAGCTTAAAGGGGGCGGCTCAACTGTTTTTT	CASSLKGAAQLFF
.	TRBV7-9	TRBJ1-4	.	TGTGCCAGCAGCTTAGTCCTAGGTGAAAAACTGTTTTTT	CASSLVLGEKLFF
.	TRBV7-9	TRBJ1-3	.	TGTGCCAGCAGCTTAGGTGCTGGAAACACCATATATTTT	CASSLGAGNTIYF